These T cell receptor beta chains were read from a single sample in a study of OX40 agonist ivuxolimab in advanced cancers. Clones were sequenced by immunoSEQ multiplex PCR, and TCRdb holds only the in-frame ones, with some missing. The profile shows about 110,000 clones, 90% of them singletons. The input for sequencing was CD4+ or CD8+ T cells sorted from blood, taken in a trial of the OX40 agonist ivuxolimab. The receptors were gathered from an adult with an advanced solid tumor such as melanoma, head and neck, liver or kidney cancer. The CDR3 runs from the conserved cysteine through the conserved F or W. The order of the fields is clone size, V gene, J gene, D gene, CDR3 DNA, CDR3 protein. The D gene is left open where the match is weak. Clone size appears in some rows only: once, few, many, or a class for an expanded clone.

clone size: NA; V gene: TRBV6-6; J gene: TRBJ2-2; D gene: TRBD2; CDR3 DNA: TGTGCCAGTAGAGCGGGGGTGATCGACACCGGGGAGCTGTTTTTT; CDR3 protein: CASRAGVIDTGELFF
clone size: NA; V gene: TRBV15; J gene: TRBJ2-5; D gene: NA; CDR3 DNA: TGTGCCACCAGCGCCCCAGGGAAGGGAGAGACCCAGTACTTC; CDR3 protein: CATSAPGKGETQYF
clone size: NA; V gene: TRBV5-8; J gene: TRBJ2-3; D gene: NA; CDR3 DNA: TGTGCCAGCAGCTGGACGGGGACAGATACGCAGTATTTT; CDR3 protein: CASSWTGTDTQYF
clone size: NA; V gene: TRBV29-1; J gene: TRBJ2-5; D gene: NA; CDR3 DNA: TGCAGCGTCACTAGTACAGGGATCGAGACCCAGTACTTC; CDR3 protein: CSVTSTGIETQYF
clone size: once; V gene: TRBV5-4; J gene: TRBJ2-5; D gene: TRBD2; CDR3 DNA: TGTGCCAGCAGACCCACCCTTGGCGGGGGAGTAGAGACCCAGTACTTC; CDR3 protein: CASRPTLGGGVETQYF
clone size: NA; V gene: TRBV4-2; J gene: TRBJ1-2; D gene: TRBD1; CDR3 DNA: TGTGCCAGCAGCCAAGAACAGACAGGGACCTATGGCTACACCTTC; CDR3 protein: CASSQEQTGTYGYTF
clone size: once; V gene: TRBV7-2; J gene: TRBJ1-5; D gene: TRBD1; CDR3 DNA: TGTGCCAGCAGCTACGGACAGGGTGAGCCCCAGCATTTT; CDR3 protein: CASSYGQGEPQHF
clone size: NA; V gene: TRBV9; J gene: TRBJ2-1; D gene: NA; CDR3 DNA: TGTGCCAGCAGCACAACCGGGGGTTCCTACAATGAGCAGTTCTTC; CDR3 protein: CASSTTGGSYNEQFF
clone size: NA; V gene: TRBV28; J gene: TRBJ2-2; D gene: TRBD1; CDR3 DNA: TGTGCCAGCAGGGCCCCGGGACAGGGCCCCACCGGGGAGCTGTTTTTT; CDR3 protein: CASRAPGQGPTGELFF
clone size: once; V gene: TRBV25-1; J gene: TRBJ2-2; D gene: TRBD2; CDR3 DNA: TGTGCCAGCAGGGGGGCGGGGGGCACCGGGGAGCTGTTTTTT; CDR3 protein: CASRGAGGTGELFF
clone size: NA; V gene: TRBV6-6; J gene: TRBJ1-1; D gene: NA; CDR3 DNA: TGTGCCAGCAGTTATGGGTTATCCCCCAACACTGAAGCTTTCTTT; CDR3 protein: CASSYGLSPNTEAFF
clone size: NA; V gene: TRBV19; J gene: TRBJ2-3; D gene: NA; CDR3 DNA: TGTGCCAGTAGGAACAGAGCCCAATACACAGATACGCAGTATTTT; CDR3 protein: CASRNRAQYTDTQYF
clone size: NA; V gene: TRBV25-1; J gene: TRBJ1-1; D gene: NA; CDR3 DNA: TGTGCCAGCAGGCAGATGAACACTGAAGCTTTCTTT; CDR3 protein: CASRQMNTEAFF
clone size: NA; V gene: TRBV6-5; J gene: TRBJ1-3; D gene: NA; CDR3 DNA: TGTGCCAGCAGTTACCGAACAGGTTCCGGAAACACCATATATTTT; CDR3 protein: CASSYRTGSGNTIYF
clone size: few; V gene: TRBV10-3; J gene: TRBJ1-5; D gene: NA; CDR3 DNA: TGTGCCTCCCGCGGGGGGTGGGACCAGCCCCAGCATTTT; CDR3 protein: CASRGGWDQPQHF
clone size: NA; V gene: TRBV19; J gene: TRBJ1-2; D gene: NA; CDR3 DNA: TGTGCCAGTAGTATTGGGGCAGCCTATGGCTACACCTTC; CDR3 protein: CASSIGAAYGYTF
clone size: NA; V gene: TRBV18; J gene: TRBJ1-1; D gene: NA; CDR3 DNA: TGTGCCAGCTCAGATAGCATTTTGAACACTGAAGCTTTCTTT; CDR3 protein: CASSDSILNTEAFF
clone size: many; V gene: TRBV10-3; J gene: TRBJ1-2; D gene: NA; CDR3 DNA: TGTGCCATCAGGTCTACAGGTGTCTATGGCTACACCTTC; CDR3 protein: CAIRSTGVYGYTF
clone size: NA; V gene: TRBV7-3; J gene: TRBJ2-3; D gene: TRBD1; CDR3 DNA: TGTGCCAGCAGTTTTACAGGGGGAGGCACAGATACGCAGTATTTT; CDR3 protein: CASSFTGGGTDTQYF
clone size: NA; V gene: TRBV30; J gene: TRBJ1-5; D gene: NA; CDR3 DNA: TGTGCCTGGAGTGGGTCCTCGGACGGTTATCAGCCCCAGCATTTT; CDR3 protein: CAWSGSSDGYQPQHF
clone size: NA; V gene: TRBV28; J gene: TRBJ1-2; D gene: NA; CDR3 DNA: TGTGCCAGCAGTTTCCCTCACTTAAGGGGCTATGGCTACACCTTC; CDR3 protein: CASSFPHLRGYGYTF
clone size: NA; V gene: TRBV6-5; J gene: TRBJ1-4; D gene: TRBD1; CDR3 DNA: TGTGCCAGCAGTAACCCGGGACAGGTTAATGAAAAACTGTTTTTT; CDR3 protein: CASSNPGQVNEKLFF
clone size: NA; V gene: TRBV2; J gene: TRBJ2-5; D gene: NA; CDR3 DNA: TGTGCCAGCAGTGTCAAAGGGGCGCGGGAGACCCAGTACTTC; CDR3 protein: CASSVKGARETQYF
clone size: NA; V gene: TRBV7-8; J gene: TRBJ2-3; D gene: NA; CDR3 DNA: TGTGCCAGCAGCTTTGGACCCCAGGCTCTTGATACGCAGTATTTT; CDR3 protein: CASSFGPQALDTQYF
clone size: NA; V gene: TRBV6-1; J gene: TRBJ2-7; D gene: TRBD1; CDR3 DNA: TGTGCCAGCAGTGAAGTCCACGGGACAGGGGGCACCAACGAGCAGTACTTC; CDR3 protein: CASSEVHGTGGTNEQYF
clone size: NA; V gene: TRBV19; J gene: TRBJ1-4; D gene: NA; CDR3 DNA: TGTGCCAGTACCCCGACCAGAGGAGAAAAACTGTTTTTT; CDR3 protein: CASTPTRGEKLFF
clone size: NA; V gene: TRBV7-2; J gene: TRBJ2-2; D gene: TRBD1; CDR3 DNA: TGTGCCAGCAGCCGGACAGGGGGCAACTGGGAGCTGTTTTTT; CDR3 protein: CASSRTGGNWELFF
clone size: once; V gene: TRBV19; J gene: TRBJ2-3; D gene: NA; CDR3 DNA: TGTGCCAGCAGCGAGTCAGGTGCAGATACGCAGTATTTT; CDR3 protein: CASSESGADTQYF
clone size: NA; V gene: TRBV5-4; J gene: TRBJ2-7; D gene: NA; CDR3 DNA: TGTGCCAGCAGCTTGGTTGGGACGGGGCGCGAGCAGTACTTC; CDR3 protein: CASSLVGTGREQYF
clone size: NA; V gene: TRBV7-2; J gene: TRBJ1-6; D gene: NA; CDR3 DNA: TGTGCCAGCAGCTTAAGGCGGACTAATTCACCCCTCCACTTT; CDR3 protein: CASSLRRTNSPLHF
clone size: NA; V gene: TRBV28; J gene: TRBJ1-2; D gene: NA; CDR3 DNA: TGTGCCAGCTGGCAGGGGCAGGGCAGGTATGGCTACACCTTC; CDR3 protein: CASWQGQGRYGYTF
clone size: NA; V gene: TRBV28; J gene: TRBJ1-2; D gene: NA; CDR3 DNA: TGTGCCAGCAGTTTCCAGGGTTCGGCCTATGGCTACACCTTC; CDR3 protein: CASSFQGSAYGYTF
clone size: NA; V gene: TRBV2; J gene: TRBJ2-7; D gene: NA; CDR3 DNA: TGTGCCAGCAACTCTAGGGGACCGGCGAGCTCCTACGAGCAGTACTTC; CDR3 protein: CASNSRGPASSYEQYF
clone size: NA; V gene: TRBV6-1; J gene: TRBJ2-2; D gene: NA; CDR3 DNA: TGTGCCAGCAGTGAAATGCGGGGGCCTGGCGGGGAGCTGTTTTTT; CDR3 protein: CASSEMRGPGGELFF
clone size: NA; V gene: TRBV29-1; J gene: TRBJ1-2; D gene: TRBD1; CDR3 DNA: TGCAGCGTTGAAGACTTCGGGACAGCTAACTATGGCTACACCTTC; CDR3 protein: CSVEDFGTANYGYTF
clone size: NA; V gene: TRBV5-5; J gene: TRBJ1-6; D gene: NA; CDR3 DNA: TGTGCCAGCAGCGTTACGGAACTTATCGGAACCCTCCACTTT; CDR3 protein: CASSVTELIGTLHF
clone size: NA; V gene: TRBV2; J gene: TRBJ2-7; D gene: NA; CDR3 DNA: TGTGCCAGCAGTGCTGGGCCCTACTCGGAGCAGTACTTC; CDR3 protein: CASSAGPYSEQYF
clone size: NA; V gene: TRBV5-6; J gene: TRBJ2-1; D gene: NA; CDR3 DNA: TGTGCCAGCAGCTTGGGGGCGGGCTACAATGAGCAGTTCTTC; CDR3 protein: CASSLGAGYNEQFF
clone size: NA; V gene: TRBV19; J gene: TRBJ1-1; D gene: NA; CDR3 DNA: TGTGCCAGTAGTTTGGGGGGGCCCAACACTGAAGCTTTCTTT; CDR3 protein: CASSLGGPNTEAFF
clone size: NA; V gene: TRBV7-2; J gene: TRBJ1-5; D gene: TRBD1; CDR3 DNA: TGTGCCAGCAGCCCACAGGGGGCGGGTCAGCCCCAGCATTTT; CDR3 protein: CASSPQGAGQPQHF
clone size: NA; V gene: TRBV6-4; J gene: TRBJ2-7; D gene: NA; CDR3 DNA: TGTGCCAGCAGTCACTCGGACGGCTACGAGCAGTACTTC; CDR3 protein: CASSHSDGYEQYF
clone size: NA; V gene: TRBV11-2; J gene: TRBJ2-3; D gene: TRBD2; CDR3 DNA: TGTGCCAGCAGCTTAGGCCATAGCGGGGGCTCCGATACGCAGTATTTT; CDR3 protein: CASSLGHSGGSDTQYF
clone size: NA; V gene: TRBV7-2; J gene: TRBJ2-6; D gene: TRBD1; CDR3 DNA: TGTGCCAGCAACAGGGGCTCTGGGGCCAACGTCCTGACTTTC; CDR3 protein: CASNRGSGANVLTF
clone size: NA; V gene: TRBV28; J gene: TRBJ1-5; D gene: NA; CDR3 DNA: TGTGCCAGCAGTTTCTCCAGGAGGAGCAATCAGCCCCAGCATTTT; CDR3 protein: CASSFSRRSNQPQHF
clone size: NA; V gene: TRBV7-9; J gene: TRBJ2-2; D gene: NA; CDR3 DNA: TGTGCCAGCAGCTCGGGGACGGACCTAGGTCTGAAGCTGTTTTTT; CDR3 protein: CASSSGTDLGLKLFF
clone size: NA; V gene: TRBV7-9; J gene: TRBJ2-1; D gene: NA; CDR3 DNA: TGTGCCAGCAGCCTGGACTTTTATCTCTACAATGAGCAGTTCTTC; CDR3 protein: CASSLDFYLYNEQFF
clone size: NA; V gene: TRBV27; J gene: TRBJ2-2; D gene: NA; CDR3 DNA: TGTGCCAGCAGTTTAAGCCTTTCCCTCGCGAACACCGGGGAGCTGTTTTTT; CDR3 protein: CASSLSLSLANTGELFF
clone size: NA; V gene: TRBV4-2; J gene: TRBJ1-1; D gene: TRBD1; CDR3 DNA: TGTGCCAGCAGCCAAGAGGGGCCAGGGGGCGCGAAAGCTTTCTTT; CDR3 protein: CASSQEGPGGAKAFF